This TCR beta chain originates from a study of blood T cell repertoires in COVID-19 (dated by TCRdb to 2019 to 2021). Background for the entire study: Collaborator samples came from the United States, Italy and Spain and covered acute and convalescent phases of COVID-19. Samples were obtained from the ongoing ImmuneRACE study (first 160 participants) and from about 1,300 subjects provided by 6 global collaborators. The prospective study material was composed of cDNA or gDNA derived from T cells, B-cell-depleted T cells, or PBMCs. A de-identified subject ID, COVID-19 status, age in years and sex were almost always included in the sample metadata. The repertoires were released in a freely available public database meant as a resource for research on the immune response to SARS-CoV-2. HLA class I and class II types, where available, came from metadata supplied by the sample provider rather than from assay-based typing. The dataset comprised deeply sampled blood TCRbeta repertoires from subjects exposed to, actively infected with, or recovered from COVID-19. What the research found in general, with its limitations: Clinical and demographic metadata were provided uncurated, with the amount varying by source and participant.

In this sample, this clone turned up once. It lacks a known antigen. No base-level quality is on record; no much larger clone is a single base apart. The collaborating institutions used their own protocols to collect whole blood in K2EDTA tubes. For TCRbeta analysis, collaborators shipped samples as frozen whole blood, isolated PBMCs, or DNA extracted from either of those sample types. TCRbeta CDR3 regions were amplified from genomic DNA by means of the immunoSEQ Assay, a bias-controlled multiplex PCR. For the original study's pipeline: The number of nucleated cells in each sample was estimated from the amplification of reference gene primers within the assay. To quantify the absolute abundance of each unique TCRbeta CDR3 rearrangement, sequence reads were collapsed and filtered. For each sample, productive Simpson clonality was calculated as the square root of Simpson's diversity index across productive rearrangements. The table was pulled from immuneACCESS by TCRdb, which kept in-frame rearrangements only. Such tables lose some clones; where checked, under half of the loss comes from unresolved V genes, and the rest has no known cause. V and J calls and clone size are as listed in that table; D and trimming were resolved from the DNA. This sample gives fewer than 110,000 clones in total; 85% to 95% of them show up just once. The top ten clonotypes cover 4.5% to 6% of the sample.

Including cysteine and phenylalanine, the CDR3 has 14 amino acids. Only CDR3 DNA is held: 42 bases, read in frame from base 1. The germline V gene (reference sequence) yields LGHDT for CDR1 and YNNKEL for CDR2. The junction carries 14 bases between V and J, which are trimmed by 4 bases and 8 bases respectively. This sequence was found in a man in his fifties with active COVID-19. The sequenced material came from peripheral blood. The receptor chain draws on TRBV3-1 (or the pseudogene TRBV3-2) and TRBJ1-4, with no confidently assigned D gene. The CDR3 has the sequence CASSRGGNGEKLFF. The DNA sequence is TGTGCCAGCAGCCGCGGAGGCAATGGGGAAAAACTGTTTTTT.